The clone carrying this T cell receptor (beta chain) was seen many times. The sample is drawn from a study of blood T cells in healthy people across ages. Germline values: CDR1 LGHNA, CDR2 YNFKEQ. Between the trimmed V and J ends, which lost 0 bases and 4 bases, there was a span of 12 bases. The CDR3 sequence is 15 residues long. A second PCR of 7 to 11 cycles used a sample-barcoded 5' primer and a J-beta primer mix. A single record per CDR3 protein comes from TCRdb applying MiXCR to the 5' RACE reads. This sample has around 650,000 distinct CDR3 sequences, with approximately 31% found just once. The TCR comes from a woman older than 75 in good health. The chain employs TRBV4-2 and TRBJ1-2; D perhaps matches TRBD1 (5 bases). The specimen sequenced was blood. The CDR3 nucleotides read TGTGCCAGCAGCCAAGAAATGGCAGGGATCTATGGCTACACCTTC. It codes for CASSQEMAGIYGYTF.